A single sample gave rise to the 25 T cell receptor beta chains below, sequenced in a study of T cell responses to AZD1222 COVID-19 vaccine. TCRdb's table, derived via immunoSEQ multiplex PCR, lists solely in-frame clones and lacks some. The data show some 170,000 clones, with 80% to 90% seen just once and approximately 4% held by the top ten. The source was peripheral blood, collected 28 days after the second dose of the MenACWY control vaccine. These receptors originate from an adult who received the MenACWY meningococcal vaccine as a control.

CDR3 DNA sequence: TGTGCCAGCAGCTTATGGACCTCGGGGGAGAACACCATATATTTT. Protein product: CASSLWTSGENTIYF. The chain carries TRBV7-2 and TRBJ1-3; D might be TRBD1 (5 bases). V was pared by 2 bases and J by 7 bases, with 15 bases between. The CDR3 length is 15 residues. Germline V gene data show CDR1 as SGHTA and CDR2 as FQGNSA.

The chain couples TRBV5-1 to TRBJ2-7; 8 nucleotides agree with TRBD1. Looked up from germline, CDR1 is SGHRS and CDR2 is YFSETQ. This CDR3 is built from 15 residues. V gave up 4 bases and J gave up 5 bases; unmatched junction bases: 11. CDR3 bases: TGCGCCAGCAGCCCCGAGCGACAGGGGATCGACGAGCAGTACTTC. The encoded protein is CASSPERQGIDEQYF. Full variable domain (outside the CDR3, taken from reference TRBV5-1 and TRBJ2-7): KAGVTQTPRYLIKTRGQQVTLSCSPISGHRSVSWYQQTPGQGLQFLFEYFSETQRNKGNFPGRFSGRQFSNSRSEMNVSTLELGDSALYLCASSPERQGIDEQYFGPGTRLTVT.

This sequence joins TRBV30 and TRBJ1-2, with 10 nucleotides matching TRBD1. This CDR3 is 13 amino acids long. Germline lookup yields CDR1 GTSNPN and CDR2 SVGIG (reference sequence). Trimming at V came to 4 bases and at J to 4 bases, leaving 3 bases not matched to a gene. CDR3 amino acids: CAWTRQGAYGYTF. CDR3 nucleotide sequence: TGTGCCTGGACCAGACAGGGGGCCTATGGCTACACCTTC. The entire variable domain, with the rest obtained from reference TRBV30 and TRBJ1-2, is as follows: SQTIHQWPATLVQPVGSPLSLECTVEGTSNPNLYWYRQAAGRGLQLLFYSVGIGQISSEVPQNLSASRPQDRQFILSSKKLLLSDSGFYLCAWTRQGAYGYTFGSGTRLTVV.

V gene TRBV11-2 combines with J gene TRBJ1-3, with D tentatively TRBD1 (5 bases). The CDR3 is 16 amino acids. Germline CDR1 SGHAT, CDR2 FQNNGV. Trimming removed 1 base from V and 0 bases from J, with 10 bases in between. The CDR3 coding sequence is TGTGCCAGCAGCTTAGTTAGGGGCTACTCTGGAAACACCATATATTTT. It yields the protein CASSLVRGYSGNTIYF.

CDR3 protein: CASSVVGGGYTF. The CDR3 DNA follows: TGTGCCAGCAGCGTAGTGGGTGGGGGCTACACCTTC. J is TRBJ1-2 and V is TRBV9; D not certain. This CDR3 region has 12 residues. V lost 0 bases to trimming and J lost 8 bases, with 8 bases between them. Germline values: CDR1 SGDLS, CDR2 YYNGEE.

This chain joins TRBV5-1 and TRBJ2-1; unclear D gene. The CDR3 covers 13 residues. CDR1 and CDR2 from the germline V gene are SGHRS and YFSETQ. V dropped 2 bases and J dropped 4 bases, with 7 bases sitting between them. CDR3 sequence (DNA): TGCGCCAGCAGCTTTCCACCGTACAATGAGCAGTTCTTC. Translation: CASSFPPYNEQFF.

The V and J genes are TRBV28 and TRBJ1-6; no definite D call. Per the germline V gene, CDR1 is MDHEN and CDR2 is SYDVKM. Trimming removed 7 bases from V and 8 bases from J, with 18 bases in between. The length of the CDR3 is 15 residues. CDR3 in amino acids: CASTQTTGRDSPLHF. The CDR3, as DNA: TGTGCCAGCACGCAAACGACCGGTCGGGATTCACCCCTCCACTTT.

The chain couples TRBV4-2 to TRBJ2-7, with D maybe TRBD2 (6 bases). V lost 0 bases and J 4 bases, leaving 13 bases between the germline ends. The germline V gene has CDR1 LGHNA and CDR2 YNFKEQ. The CDR3 sequence is 15 residues long. CDR3 amino acids: CASSQETGVHYEQYF. The CDR3 nucleotides are TGTGCCAGCAGCCAAGAAACGGGAGTGCATTACGAGCAGTACTTC.

The chain joins TRBV4-2 to TRBJ1-1, with D unclear. Germline values: CDR1 LGHNA, CDR2 YNFKEQ. CDR3 length: 14 residues. With 1 base removed from V and 6 bases from J, the gap between germline ends came to 12 bases. The CDR3 nucleotides are TGTGCCAGCAGCCAAGGGGTGGTGAATGCTGAAGCTTTCTTT. This encodes CASSQGVVNAEAFF.

V usage is TRBV11-3 and J usage is TRBJ2-2, with 7 bases identical to TRBD2. In germline, CDR1 is SGHNT, CDR2 YENEEA. V shed 6 bases, J shed 4 bases, and the junction held 14 bases outside the gene matches. The CDR3 contains 17 residues. The CDR3 region is CASSPVIGTTITGELFF. CDR3 coding DNA: TGTGCCAGCAGTCCCGTAATCGGGACTACCATCACCGGGGAGCTGTTTTTT.

The chain has TRBV27 and TRBJ2-2; 7 bases are shared with TRBD1. Germline V gives CDR1 MNHEY, CDR2 SMNVEV (reference sequence). The CDR3 runs to 14 residues. J lost 6 bases, V lost 3 bases, and 4 bases had no gene match. The CDR3 DNA reads TGTGCCAGCAGTTTGACAGGGTTGGCCGGGGAGCTGTTTTTT. Protein sequence: CASSLTGLAGELFF.

The chain joins TRBV24-1 to TRBJ1-5; D not certain. V gave up 7 bases and J gave up 0 bases, with 15 bases separating them. CDR3 length: 16 amino acids. The germline gives CDR1 KGHDR, CDR2 SFDVKD. CDR3 region: CATRPGGEGSNQPQHF. The CDR3 DNA reads TGTGCCACCAGACCAGGTGGGGAGGGTAGCAATCAGCCCCAGCATTTT.

This CDR3 is CASSWDRVGQPQHF. The CDR3 DNA reads TGTGCCAGCAGTTGGGACAGGGTCGGTCAGCCCCAGCATTTT. The chain joins TRBV28 to TRBJ1-5, with 9 bases aligning to TRBD1. The ends lost 4 bases at V and 6 bases at J; junction bases unmatched: 4. The germline CDR1 and CDR2 sequences are MDHEN and SYDVKM. The CDR3 is made up of 14 amino acids. The full variable domain, completed using reference TRBV28 and TRBJ1-5, is DVKVTQSSRYLVKRTGEKVFLECVQDMDHENMFWYRQDPGLGLRLIYFSYDVKMKEKGDIPEGYSVSREKKERFSLILESASTNQTSMYLCASSWDRVGQPQHFGDGTRLSIL.

The J gene is TRBJ2-7, the V gene TRBV27, with 10 positions matching TRBD2. After removal of 3 bases from V and 5 bases from J, the junction contained 16 bases not matched to a gene. The CDR3 has 18 residues. CDR1 and CDR2 from the germline V gene are MNHEY and SMNVEV (reference sequence). CDR3 nucleotide sequence: TGTGCCAGCAGTTTTAGGCGGGCTAGCGGGAGCTTAGACCACGAGCAGTACTTC. It encodes CASSFRRASGSLDHEQYF.

This chain connects TRBV28 to TRBJ2-7; 9 bases align to TRBD1. The CDR3 extends over 16 amino acids. CDR1 and CDR2 (germline): MDHEN, SYDVKM. V lost 8 bases and J lost 6; bases outside the gene matches: 17. CDR3 DNA: TGTGCCAGCTGGGGAACTCCGGGACAGGGTGCTTCCGAGCAGTACTTC. Translated: CASWGTPGQGASEQYF.

This clone was found a few times. The chain has TRBV4-2 and TRBJ2-7; 9 bases map to TRBD2. Germline V gives CDR1 LGHNA, CDR2 YNFKEQ. J was trimmed by 4 bases and V by 1 base; bases with no gene match: 11. This CDR3 has 17 residues. The CDR3 is CASSQGFLVAGEYEQYF. CDR3 nucleotide sequence: TGTGCCAGCAGCCAAGGGTTCCTAGTAGCGGGAGAGTACGAGCAGTACTTC.

V usage is TRBV27 and J usage is TRBJ2-1; a possible D gene is TRBD2 (5 bases). CDR3 length equals 13 residues. CDR1 and CDR2 (germline): MNHEY, SMNVEV (reference sequence). V was shortened by 5 bases and J by 3 bases, with 8 bases between the two germline ends. The chain's CDR3 is CASSTGNYNEQFF. In nucleotides, the CDR3 is TGTGCCAGCAGTACCGGGAACTACAATGAGCAGTTCTTC.

About this clone itself: The same CDR3 also results from other DNA sequences found in this sample. This chain connects TRBV28 to TRBJ2-7; D ambiguous. V was shortened by 6 bases and J by 3 bases, with 6 bases between the two germline ends. Germline V gives CDR1 MDHEN, CDR2 SYDVKM. This CDR3 is built from 11 residues. CDR3: CASSLNYEQYF. The DNA of the CDR3 is TGTGCCAGCAGCCTTAACTACGAGCAGTACTTC.

The chain links TRBV21-1 to TRBJ1-3; the tabulated D call, TRBD1, remains unverified against the DNA. TRBV21-1 is labeled a pseudogene. The CDR3 is 13 amino acids. The CDR3 DNA is TGTGCCAGCCGACAGTACTCTGGAAACACCATATATTTT. Translated: CASRQYSGNTIYF.

V is TRBV28 and J is TRBJ1-1; 12 positions agree with TRBD1. V gave up 4 bases and J gave up 8 bases; unmatched junction bases: 8. Germline V gene lookup returns CDR1 MDHEN and CDR2 SYDVKM. The CDR3 contains 15 residues. This chain's CDR3 is CASSSPGTGGEEAFF. As DNA, the CDR3 is TGTGCCAGCAGTTCCCCAGGGACAGGGGGCGAGGAAGCTTTCTTT.

This chain links TRBV28 with TRBJ1-2, with 8 bases that match TRBD1. The CDR3 consists of 14 residues. Germline assignment: CDR1 MDHEN and CDR2 SYDVKM. V trimming: 6 bases; J trimming: 7 bases; junction bases outside the gene matches: 10. CDR3 nucleotides: TGTGCCAGCAGCCGTCCGACAGGGACAGGTGGCTACACCTTC. Amino acid sequence: CASSRPTGTGGYTF.

The chain has TRBV7-2 and TRBJ1-3; 7 nucleotides agree with TRBD1. The V gene's germline CDR1 is SGHTA and CDR2 FQGNSA. The CDR3 contains 15 residues. The ends lost 1 base at V and 0 bases at J; junction bases unmatched: 0. CDR3: CASSLGQGSGNTIYF. The CDR3 DNA sequence: TGTGCCAGCAGCTTAGGACAGGGCTCTGGAAACACCATATATTTT. The full variable domain, in which reference TRBV7-2 and TRBJ1-3 provide the parts outside the CDR3, is GAGVSQSPSNKVTEKGKDVELRCDPISGHTALYWYRQSLGQGLEFLIYFQGNSAPDKSGLPSDRFSAERTGGSVSTLTIQRTQQEDSAVYLCASSLGQGSGNTIYFGEGSWLTVV.

The CDR3 DNA reads as TGTGCCAGCAGCACCCAGGGATATCAGCCCCAGCATTTT. Translation gives CASSTQGYQPQHF. The chain combines TRBV28 with TRBJ1-5, with a possible D match to TRBD1 (5 bases). The CDR3 length is 13 residues. V lost 6 bases and J 5 bases, leaving 11 bases between the germline ends. Germline loops: CDR1 MDHEN, CDR2 SYDVKM.

The V call is TRBV18, the J call TRBJ2-3, with D unresolved. V was trimmed by 2 bases and J by 2 bases, leaving 8 bases between them. The CDR3 is made up of 14 amino acids. CDR1 is KGHSH and CDR2 is LQKENI in the germline V gene. The CDR3 here is CASSPRLDTDTQYF. CDR3 bases: TGTGCCAGCTCACCAAGACTCGACACAGATACGCAGTATTTT.

The V gene is TRBV10-3, the J gene TRBJ2-1; D unresolved. Germline CDR1 reads ENHRY; CDR2 reads SYGVKD. This CDR3 has 15 residues. V shed 4 bases and J shed 5 bases, with 15 bases lying between them. The CDR3 nucleotides read TGTGCCATCAGTGGAGAGATACCCGCGAACAATGAGCAGTTCTTC. It specifies CAISGEIPANNEQFF.